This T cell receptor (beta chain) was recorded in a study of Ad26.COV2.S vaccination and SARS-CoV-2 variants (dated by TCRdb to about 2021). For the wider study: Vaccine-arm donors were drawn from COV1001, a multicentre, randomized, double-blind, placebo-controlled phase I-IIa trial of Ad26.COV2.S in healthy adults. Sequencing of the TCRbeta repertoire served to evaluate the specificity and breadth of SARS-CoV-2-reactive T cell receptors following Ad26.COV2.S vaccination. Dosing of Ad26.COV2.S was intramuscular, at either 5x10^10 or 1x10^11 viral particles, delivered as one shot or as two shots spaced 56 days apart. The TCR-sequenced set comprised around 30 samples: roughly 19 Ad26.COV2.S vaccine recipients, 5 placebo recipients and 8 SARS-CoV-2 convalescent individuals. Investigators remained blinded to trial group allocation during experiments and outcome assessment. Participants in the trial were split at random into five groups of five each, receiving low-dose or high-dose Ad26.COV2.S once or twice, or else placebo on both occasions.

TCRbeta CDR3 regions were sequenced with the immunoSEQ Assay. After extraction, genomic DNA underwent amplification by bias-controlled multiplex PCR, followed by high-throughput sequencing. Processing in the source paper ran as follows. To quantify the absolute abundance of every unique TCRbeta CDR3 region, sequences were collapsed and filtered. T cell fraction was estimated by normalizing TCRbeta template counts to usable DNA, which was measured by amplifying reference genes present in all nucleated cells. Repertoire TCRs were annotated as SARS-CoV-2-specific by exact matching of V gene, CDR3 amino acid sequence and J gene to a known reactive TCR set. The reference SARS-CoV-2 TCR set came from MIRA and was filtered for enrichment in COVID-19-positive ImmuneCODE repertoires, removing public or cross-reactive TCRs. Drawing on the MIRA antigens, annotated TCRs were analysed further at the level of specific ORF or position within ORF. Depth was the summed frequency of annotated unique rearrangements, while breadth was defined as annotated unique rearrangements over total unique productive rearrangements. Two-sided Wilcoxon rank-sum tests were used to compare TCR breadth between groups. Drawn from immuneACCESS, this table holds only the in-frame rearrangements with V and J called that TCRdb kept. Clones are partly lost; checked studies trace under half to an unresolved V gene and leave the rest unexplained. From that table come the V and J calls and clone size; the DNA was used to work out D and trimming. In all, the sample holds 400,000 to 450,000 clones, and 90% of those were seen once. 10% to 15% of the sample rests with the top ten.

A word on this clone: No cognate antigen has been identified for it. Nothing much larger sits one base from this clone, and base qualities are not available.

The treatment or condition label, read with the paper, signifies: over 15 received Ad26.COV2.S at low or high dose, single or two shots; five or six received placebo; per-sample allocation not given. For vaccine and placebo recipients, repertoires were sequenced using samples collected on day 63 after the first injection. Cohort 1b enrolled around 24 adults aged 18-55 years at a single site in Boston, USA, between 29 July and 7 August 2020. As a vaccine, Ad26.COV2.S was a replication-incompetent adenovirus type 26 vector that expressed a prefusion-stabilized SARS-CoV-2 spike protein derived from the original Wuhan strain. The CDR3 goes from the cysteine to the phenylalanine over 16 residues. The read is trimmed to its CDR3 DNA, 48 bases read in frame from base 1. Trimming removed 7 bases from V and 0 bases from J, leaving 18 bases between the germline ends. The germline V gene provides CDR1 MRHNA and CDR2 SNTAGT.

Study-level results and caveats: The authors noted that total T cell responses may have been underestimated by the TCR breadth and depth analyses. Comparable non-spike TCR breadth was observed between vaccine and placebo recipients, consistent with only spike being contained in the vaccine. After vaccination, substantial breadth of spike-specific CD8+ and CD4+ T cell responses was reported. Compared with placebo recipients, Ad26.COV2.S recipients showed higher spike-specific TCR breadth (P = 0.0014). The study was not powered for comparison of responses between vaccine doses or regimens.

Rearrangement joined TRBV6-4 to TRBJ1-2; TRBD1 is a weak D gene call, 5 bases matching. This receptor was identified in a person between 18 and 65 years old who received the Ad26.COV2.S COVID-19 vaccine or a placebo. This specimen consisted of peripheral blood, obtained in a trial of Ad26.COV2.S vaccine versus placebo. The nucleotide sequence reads TGTGCCAGCAAGCCCCGGGGCCCAATTTCTAACTATGGCTACACCTTC. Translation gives CASKPRGPISNYGYTF.